Below are 27 T cell receptor beta chains sequenced from a single sample in a study of CD8+CD57+ T cells in acquired aplastic anemia. Genomic DNA served as template for TCR beta VDJ and CDR3 profiling. TCRdb re-called the reads with MiXCR, one entry per CDR3 protein. The table includes approximately 190,000 distinct CDR3 sequences, more than 45% detected once. CD8+CD57+ cell expansion, shown by flow cytometry, had occurred in the patients selected for sequencing. Sequences were obtained from sorted CD4+, CD8+, or CD8+CD57+ T cells (not recorded which) from PBMCs. The receptor source for this set is a human donor with aplastic anemia.

The rearrangement joins TRBV12-3 or TRBV12-4 to TRBJ2-5; the D gene is possibly TRBD1 (5 bases). The CDR3 has 15 amino acids. V dropped 6 bases and J dropped 1 base, with 15 bases sitting between them. The CDR3 loop is CASRVGAAPQETQYF. CDR3 in DNA: TGTGCCAGCAGGGTTGGGGCAGCCCCCCAAGAGACCCAGTACTTC.

Of note for this clonotype: A junction end diverges from the germline sequence, so it may reflect a read error. The chain combines TRBV14 with TRBJ1-1; a possible D gene is TRBD1 (5 bases). The CDR3 runs 17 residues. CDR1 and CDR2 from the germline V gene are SGHDN and FVKESK. The CDR3 spells CASSLRAAGLLNTEAFF. The DNA for the CDR3 is TGCGCCAGCAGCCTAAGGGCGGCAGGGCTATTGAACACTGAAGCTTTCTTT.

The rearrangement joins TRBV20-1 to TRBJ1-4; 8 bases match TRBD1. The CDR3 is 13 residues long. The germline gives CDR1 DFQATT, CDR2 SNEGSKA (reference sequence). J was trimmed by 5 bases and V by 3 bases; bases with no gene match: 2. The DNA for the CDR3 is TGCAGTGCTAGTAACAGGGGGAATGAAAAACTGTTTTTT. This gives the protein CSASNRGNEKLFF.

The chain combines TRBV3-1 with TRBJ2-7, with D unclear. The CDR3 is 12 amino acids. Germline values: CDR1 LGHDT, CDR2 YNNKEL (reference sequence). V was pared by 4 bases and J by 4 bases, with 8 bases between. The CDR3 here is CASSRTGYEQYF. In nucleotides, the CDR3 is TGTGCCAGCAGCCGCACCGGTTACGAGCAGTACTTC.

The chain links TRBV19 to TRBJ1-5; D possibly corresponds to TRBD1 (5 bases). This CDR3 region has 15 residues. V was cut by 4 bases and J by 7 bases, with 17 bases left in between. Looked up from germline, CDR1 is LNHDA and CDR2 is SQIVND (reference sequence). This CDR3 reads CASSTDSGYSQPQHF. The CDR3 region has the DNA TGTGCCAGTAGTACCGACAGTGGGTACAGCCAGCCCCAGCATTTT.

This chain links TRBV24-1 with TRBJ2-5; TRBD1 matches at 7 bases. V shed 3 bases and J 1 base; nucleotides not matched to a gene: 4. CDR3 length equals 15 residues. The germline V gene encodes CDR1 KGHDR and CDR2 SFDVKD. The CDR3 loop is CATSDLTGAQETQYF. The CDR3, as DNA: TGTGCCACCAGTGATCTTACAGGGGCCCAAGAGACCCAGTACTTC.

In this sample, this clonotype turned up many times. This chain connects TRBV5-4 to TRBJ1-1; tentatively, D is TRBD1 (6 bases). The V end lost 3 bases, the J end lost 4 bases, and 13 bases lay between the germline ends. The CDR3 consists of 14 residues. The germline V gene encodes CDR1 SGHNT and CDR2 YYREEE (reference sequence). The CDR3 DNA reads as TGTGCCAGCAGCTGGCCAGGGGCTAGCACTGAAGCTTTCTTT. Residues: CASSWPGASTEAFF.

The V gene is TRBV19, the J gene TRBJ1-2, with D hard to call. CDR1 is LNHDA and CDR2 is SQIVND in the germline V gene (reference sequence). This CDR3 is built from 13 residues. V dropped 3 bases and J dropped 6 bases, with 11 bases sitting between them. The CDR3 here is CASSIGQANGYTF. The CDR3 DNA reads as TGTGCCAGTAGTATCGGGCAGGCGAATGGCTACACCTTC.

The V and J genes are TRBV7-3 and TRBJ2-5, with 9 bases matching TRBD2. The CDR3 covers 15 residues. From germline, CDR1 is SGHTA and CDR2 FQGTGA. Germline trimming cut 2 bases from V and 4 bases from J; bases unmatched to any gene: 5. The CDR3 sequence: CASSLLASGTETQYF. The CDR3 DNA reads as TGTGCCAGCAGCTTACTGGCTAGCGGGACAGAGACCCAGTACTTC.

The chain carries TRBV11-3 and TRBJ2-2; 12 bases line up with TRBD2. The trim removed 3 bases at V and 7 bases at J, leaving 15 bases unmatched. This CDR3 contains 19 residues. Germline CDR1 SGHNT, CDR2 YENEEA. The chain's CDR3 is CASSFPKTSGRREGGELFF. In nucleotides, the CDR3 is TGTGCCAGCAGCTTCCCCAAGACTAGCGGGAGACGTGAGGGCGGGGAGCTGTTTTTT.

This clonotype came up a few times. V gene TRBV7-2 combines with J gene TRBJ2-7; 7 bases map to TRBD1. This CDR3 comprises 13 residues. CDR1 is SGHTA and CDR2 is FQGNSA in the germline V gene. The ends lost 2 bases at V and 4 bases at J; junction bases unmatched: 2. CDR3 residues: CASSLSTGYEQYF. The CDR3 nucleotides read TGTGCCAGCAGCTTATCGACAGGGTACGAGCAGTACTTC.

The rearrangement links TRBV20-1 to TRBJ2-1; 9 nucleotides align to TRBD2. The CDR3 totals 16 residues. Germline V gene sequence: CDR1 DFQATT, CDR2 SNEGSKA (reference sequence). The ends lost 0 bases at V and 4 bases at J; junction bases unmatched: 7. The chain's CDR3 is CSARDRLAGLYNEQFF. CDR3 nucleotides: TGCAGTGCTAGAGATCGGCTAGCGGGGCTATACAATGAGCAGTTCTTC.

This clonotype has only a few counts. The CDR3 sequence is CASSIAVAGTGELFF. Written as DNA, the CDR3 is TGTGCCAGCAGCATCGCAGTGGCCGGCACCGGGGAGCTGTTTTTT. This chain joins TRBV7-2 and TRBJ2-2; D is undetermined. V was clipped by 5 bases and J by 4 bases, with 14 bases between them. Germline values: CDR1 SGHTA, CDR2 FQGNSA. The CDR3 loop spans 15 amino acids.

The chain carries TRBV2 and TRBJ2-7; either TRBD1 or TRBD2 may fit D (6 bases each). Between the trimmed V and J ends, which lost 7 bases and 2 bases, there was a span of 12 bases. Germline-derived CDR1 and CDR2 are SNHLY and FYNNEI. This CDR3 is 13 amino acids long. The DNA of the CDR3 is TGTGCCAGCACCGGGGGCTTGACCTACGAGCAGTACTTC. This gives the protein CASTGGLTYEQYF.

In its sample, this clonotype was seen many times. V gene TRBV25-1 combines with J gene TRBJ2-3; TRBD1 agrees at 12 bases. Germline lookup yields CDR1 MGHDK and CDR2 SYGVNS. CDR3 length: 17 amino acids. Trimming removed 3 bases from V and 3 bases from J; junction bases left unmatched: 7. The CDR3 DNA reads as TGTGCCAGCAGTGAGTCGGGACAGGGGGCCGGGACAGATACGCAGTATTTT. This codes for CASSESGQGAGTDTQYF.

This clonotype turned up a few times. The chain employs TRBV14 and TRBJ2-7, with 7 bases aligning to TRBD2. The last part of the DNA fits TRBJ2-4 better; the J call may be wrong. The CDR3 spans 15 residues. Germline V gives CDR1 SGHDN, CDR2 FVKESK. In DNA form, the CDR3 reads TGTGCCAGCAGCCAAGATGTATCGGGAGGAAACATTCAGTACTTC. Translated, it gives CASSQDVSGGNIQYF.

There are many counts of this clonotype. The chain recombines TRBV5-1 with TRBJ1-1; 7 bases agree with TRBD1. The CDR3 spans 15 residues. Trimming removed 2 bases from V and 0 bases from J; junction bases left unmatched: 4. The germline V gene encodes CDR1 SGHRS and CDR2 YFSETQ. CDR3 amino acids: CASSLFQGVNTEAFF. The CDR3 nucleotides read TGCGCCAGCAGCTTATTTCAGGGGGTGAACACTGAAGCTTTCTTT.

The rearrangement uses TRBV29-1 and TRBJ1-1, with D unclear. Germline V gene sequence: CDR1 SQVTM, CDR2 ANQGSEA. The CDR3 is made up of 14 amino acids. Trimming cost V 0 bases and J 1 base, with 9 bases left between them. CDR3 DNA sequence: TGCAGCGTTGAAGAGGCACGGGGGAACACTGAAGCTTTCTTT. Translated, it gives CSVEEARGNTEAFF.

The chain is built from TRBV9 and TRBJ2-3; 12 bases map to TRBD2. J gave up 4 bases and V 4 bases, and 7 bases lay outside the gene matches. Germline V lookup: CDR1 SGDLS, CDR2 YYNGEE. The CDR3 sequence is 16 residues long. CDR3 nucleotides: TGTGCCAGCAGCCCACCTAGCGGGAGGGCCCCAGATACGCAGTATTTT. Its protein is CASSPPSGRAPDTQYF.

At least ten counts were recorded for this clonotype. J is TRBJ1-1 and V is TRBV15, with D uncertain. CDR1 is LNHNV, CDR2 YYDKDF, per germline (reference sequence). CDR3 length equals 14 residues. Trimming pared 0 bases from V and 3 bases from J, leaving 8 bases between. This CDR3 reads CATSRDWKDTEAFF. In nucleotides, the CDR3 is TGTGCCACCAGCAGAGATTGGAAGGACACTGAAGCTTTCTTT.

The chain combines TRBV27 with TRBJ2-3; TRBD2 might be the D (6 bases). This CDR3 region has 15 residues. In germline, CDR1 is MNHEY, CDR2 SMNVEV (reference sequence). The V and J ends lost 6 bases and 0 bases respectively, with 13 bases between them. CDR3 in amino acids: CASREGFYSTDTQYF. The CDR3 DNA sequence: TGTGCCAGCAGGGAGGGGTTCTATAGCACAGATACGCAGTATTTT.

The chain carries TRBV29-1 and TRBJ2-7, with D possibly matching TRBD2 (6 bases). Germline lookup yields CDR1 SQVTM and CDR2 ANQGSEA. This CDR3 has 11 amino acids. Trimming cost V 7 bases and J 5 bases, with 12 bases left between them. The CDR3 sequence is CSGGRKDEQYF. The DNA of the CDR3 is TGCAGCGGGGGGAGGAAGGACGAGCAGTACTTC.

This rearrangement joins TRBV4-2 to TRBJ2-7; a weak D match, TRBD1 (5 bases). This CDR3 comprises 17 residues. Germline CDR1 reads LGHNA; CDR2 reads YNFKEQ. The germline V and J ends were trimmed by 6 bases and 4 bases, with 25 bases remaining between them. The chain's CDR3 is CASRPERGVGAAYEQYF. The CDR3 DNA sequence: TGTGCCAGCAGGCCGGAGAGAGGCGTAGGGGCGGCATACGAGCAGTACTTC.

V is TRBV19 and J is TRBJ1-1; D is unclear. This CDR3 comprises 13 residues. The V gene lost 5 bases and the J gene lost 1 base, with 8 bases spanning the gap. CDR1 LNHDA and CDR2 SQIVND come from the germline V gene (reference sequence). For the CDR3, the DNA is TGTGCCAGTAGTGGTATGTCGAACACTGAAGCTTTCTTT. It is translated as CASSGMSNTEAFF.

This chain joins TRBV10-3 and TRBJ2-1, with D perhaps TRBD1 or TRBD2 (5 bases each). Germline assignment: CDR1 ENHRY and CDR2 SYGVKD. The CDR3 consists of 13 residues. Trimming shortened V by 6 bases and J by 6 bases, and 12 bases separated the two germline ends. The CDR3 coding sequence is TGTGCCATCAGAGGGACGTCCGTCAATGAGCAGTTCTTC. Translation gives CAIRGTSVNEQFF.

This chain joins TRBV10-3 and TRBJ2-7; D not resolved. The ends were cut back, 2 bases at V and 7 bases at J, with 9 bases in the middle. The germline V gene encodes CDR1 ENHRY and CDR2 SYGVKD. This CDR3 is built from 12 residues. CDR3 DNA sequence: TGTGCCATCAGTGAGATAGAGGCAGAGCAGTACTTC. It specifies CAISEIEAEQYF.

A remark on this clonotype: One end of the junction varies from germline; a read error may be responsible. The rearrangement uses TRBV19 and TRBJ1-5; maybe TRBD1 (6 bases). Germline values: CDR1 LNHDA, CDR2 SQIVND (reference sequence). The CDR3 consists of 12 residues. This CDR3 reads CASSPPRTALYF. The CDR3 nucleotides are TGTGCCAGTAGTCCCCCCAGGACAGCCCTTTATTTT.